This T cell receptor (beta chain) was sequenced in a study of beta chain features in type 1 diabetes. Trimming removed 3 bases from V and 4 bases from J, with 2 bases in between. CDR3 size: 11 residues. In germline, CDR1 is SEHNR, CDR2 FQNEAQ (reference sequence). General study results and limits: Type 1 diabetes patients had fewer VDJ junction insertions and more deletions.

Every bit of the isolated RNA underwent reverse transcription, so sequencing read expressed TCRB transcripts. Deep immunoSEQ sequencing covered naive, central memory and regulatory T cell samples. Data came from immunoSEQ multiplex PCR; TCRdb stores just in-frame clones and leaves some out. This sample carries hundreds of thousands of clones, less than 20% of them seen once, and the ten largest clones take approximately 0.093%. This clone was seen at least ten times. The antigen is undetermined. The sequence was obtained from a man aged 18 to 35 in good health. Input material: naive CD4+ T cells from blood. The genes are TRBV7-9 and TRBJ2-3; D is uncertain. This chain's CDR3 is CASSFPDTQYF. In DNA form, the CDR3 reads TGTGCCAGCAGCTTCCCAGATACGCAGTATTTT.